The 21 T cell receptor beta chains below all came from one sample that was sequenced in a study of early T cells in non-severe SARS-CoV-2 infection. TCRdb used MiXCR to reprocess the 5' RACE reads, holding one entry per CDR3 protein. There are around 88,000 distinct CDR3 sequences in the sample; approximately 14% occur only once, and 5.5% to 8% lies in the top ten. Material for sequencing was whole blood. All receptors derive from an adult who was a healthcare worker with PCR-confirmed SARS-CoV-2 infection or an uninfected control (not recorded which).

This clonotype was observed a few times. For the CDR3, the DNA is TGCGCCAGCAGCGCACACAACACCGGGGAGCTGTTTTTT. Translation gives CASSAHNTGELFF. The chain joins TRBV4-1 to TRBJ2-2; D unclear. CDR3 length: 13 amino acids. Germline CDR1 reads MGHRA; CDR2 reads YSYEKL. V lost 5 bases and J 2 bases, leaving 6 bases between the germline ends.

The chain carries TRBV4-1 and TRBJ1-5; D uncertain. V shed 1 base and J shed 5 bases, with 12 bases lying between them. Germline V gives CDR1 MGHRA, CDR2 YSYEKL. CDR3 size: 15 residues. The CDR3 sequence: CASSQGTVKHQPQHF. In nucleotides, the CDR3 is TGCGCCAGCAGCCAAGGGACGGTAAAGCATCAGCCCCAGCATTTT.

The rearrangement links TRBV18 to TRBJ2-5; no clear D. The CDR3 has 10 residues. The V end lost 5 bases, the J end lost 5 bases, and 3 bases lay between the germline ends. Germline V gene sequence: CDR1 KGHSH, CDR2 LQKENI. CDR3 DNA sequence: TGTGCCAGCTCAAGCGAGACCCAGTACTTC. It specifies CASSSETQYF.

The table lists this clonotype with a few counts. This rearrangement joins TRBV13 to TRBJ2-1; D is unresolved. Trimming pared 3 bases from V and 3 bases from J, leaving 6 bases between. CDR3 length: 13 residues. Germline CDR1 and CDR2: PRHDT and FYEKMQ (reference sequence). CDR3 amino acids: CASSFGNYNEQFF. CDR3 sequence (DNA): TGTGCCAGCAGCTTTGGTAACTACAATGAGCAGTTCTTC.

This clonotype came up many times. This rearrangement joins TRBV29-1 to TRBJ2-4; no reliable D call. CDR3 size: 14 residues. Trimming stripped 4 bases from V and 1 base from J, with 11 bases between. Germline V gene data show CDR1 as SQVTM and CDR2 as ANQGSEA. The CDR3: CSVVWLTAKNIQYF. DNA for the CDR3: TGCAGCGTTGTCTGGCTGACGGCCAAAAACATTCAGTACTTC.

DNA of the CDR3: TGCAGTGCTAGCCCCGGTTTCCTACAGGATGGCTACACCTTC. Protein: CSASPGFLQDGYTF. V usage is TRBV20-1 and J usage is TRBJ1-2, with a possible D match to TRBD1 (5 bases). CDR1 is DFQATT, CDR2 SNEGSKA, per germline (reference sequence). The CDR3 has 14 amino acids. V lost 3 bases, J lost 6 bases, and 17 bases lay in between.

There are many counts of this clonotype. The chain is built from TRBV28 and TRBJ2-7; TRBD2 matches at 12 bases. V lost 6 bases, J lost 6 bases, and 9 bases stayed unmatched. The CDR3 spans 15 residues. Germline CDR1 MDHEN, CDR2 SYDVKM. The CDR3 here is CASSLTSGRPSEQYF. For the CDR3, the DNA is TGTGCCAGCAGCCTGACTAGCGGGAGACCTAGCGAGCAGTACTTC.

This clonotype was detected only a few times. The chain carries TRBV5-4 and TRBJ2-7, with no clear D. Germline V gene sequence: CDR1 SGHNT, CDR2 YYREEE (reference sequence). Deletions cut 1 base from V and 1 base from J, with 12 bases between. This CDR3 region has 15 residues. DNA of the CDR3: TGTGCCAGCAGCTTGCTGGTAGAACCTTCCTACGAGCAGTACTTC. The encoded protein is CASSLLVEPSYEQYF. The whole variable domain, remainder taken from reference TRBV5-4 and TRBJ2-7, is ETGVTQSPTHLIKTRGQQVTLRCSSQSGHNTVSWYQQALGQGPQFIFQYYREEENGRGNFPPRFSGLQFPNYSSELNVNALELDDSALYLCASSLLVEPSYEQYFGPGTRLTVT.

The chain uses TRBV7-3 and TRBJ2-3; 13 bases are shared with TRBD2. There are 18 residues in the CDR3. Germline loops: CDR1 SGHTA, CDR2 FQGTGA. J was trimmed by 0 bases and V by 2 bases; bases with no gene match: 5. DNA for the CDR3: TGTGCCAGCAGCTTACAGGGACTAGCGGGGTCTAGCACAGATACGCAGTATTTT. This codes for CASSLQGLAGSSTDTQYF.

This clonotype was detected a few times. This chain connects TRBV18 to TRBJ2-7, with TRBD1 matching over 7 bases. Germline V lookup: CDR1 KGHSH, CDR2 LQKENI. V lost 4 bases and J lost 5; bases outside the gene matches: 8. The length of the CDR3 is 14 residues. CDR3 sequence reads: CASSRDRAGDEQYF. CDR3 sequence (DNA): TGTGCCAGCTCACGCGACAGGGCCGGAGACGAGCAGTACTTC.

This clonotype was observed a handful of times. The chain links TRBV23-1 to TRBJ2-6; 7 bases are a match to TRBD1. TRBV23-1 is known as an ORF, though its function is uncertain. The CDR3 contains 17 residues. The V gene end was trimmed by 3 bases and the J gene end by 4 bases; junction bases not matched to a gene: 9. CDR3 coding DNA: TGCGCCAGCAGTCAGAAAAACAGGGGCTGCGGGGCCAACGTCCTGACTTTC. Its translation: CASSQKNRGCGANVLTF.

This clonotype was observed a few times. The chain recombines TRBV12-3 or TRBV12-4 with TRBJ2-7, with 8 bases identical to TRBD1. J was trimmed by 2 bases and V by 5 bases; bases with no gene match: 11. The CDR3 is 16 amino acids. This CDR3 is CASSRDRRLTTYEQYF. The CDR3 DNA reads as TGTGCCAGCAGTCGGGACAGGCGACTGACGACCTACGAGCAGTACTTC.

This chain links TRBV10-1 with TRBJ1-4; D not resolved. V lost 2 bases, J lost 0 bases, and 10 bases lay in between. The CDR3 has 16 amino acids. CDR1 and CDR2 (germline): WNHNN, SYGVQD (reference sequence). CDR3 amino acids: CASSETVGATNEKLFF. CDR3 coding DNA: TGCGCCAGCAGTGAGACAGTTGGAGCAACTAATGAAAAACTGTTTTTT.

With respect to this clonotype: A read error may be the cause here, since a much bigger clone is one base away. CDR3 sequence reads: CASSPGSVRDQNSPLHF. DNA of the CDR3: TGTGCCAGCAGCCCCGGGAGCGTCAGGGACCAGAATTCACCCCTCCACTTT. The gene calls are TRBV7-8 and TRBJ1-6; D is possibly TRBD1 (5 bases). CDR3 length: 17 amino acids. The V end was cut by 5 bases, the J end by 7 bases, with 21 bases between. The germline CDR1 and CDR2 sequences are SGHVS and FQNEAQ.

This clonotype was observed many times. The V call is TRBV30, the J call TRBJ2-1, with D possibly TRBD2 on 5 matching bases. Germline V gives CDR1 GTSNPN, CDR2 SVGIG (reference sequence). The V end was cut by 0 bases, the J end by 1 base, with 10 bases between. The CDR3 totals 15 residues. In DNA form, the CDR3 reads TGTGCCTGGAGTGTAACGAGCGGATCCTACAATGAGCAGTTCTTC. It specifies CAWSVTSGSYNEQFF.

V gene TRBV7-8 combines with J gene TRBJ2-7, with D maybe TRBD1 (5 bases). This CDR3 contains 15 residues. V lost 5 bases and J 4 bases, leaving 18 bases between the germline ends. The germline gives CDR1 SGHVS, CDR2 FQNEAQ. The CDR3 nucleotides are TGTGCCAGCAGCCCACCCGGCACAGGATTTTACGAGCAGTACTTC. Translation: CASSPPGTGFYEQYF.

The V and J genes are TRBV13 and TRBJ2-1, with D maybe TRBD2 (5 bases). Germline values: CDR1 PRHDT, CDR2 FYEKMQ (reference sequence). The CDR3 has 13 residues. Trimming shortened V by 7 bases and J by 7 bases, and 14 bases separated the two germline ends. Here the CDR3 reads CASTRRGENEQFF. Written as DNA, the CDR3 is TGTGCCAGCACCCGACGTGGGGAGAATGAGCAGTTCTTC.

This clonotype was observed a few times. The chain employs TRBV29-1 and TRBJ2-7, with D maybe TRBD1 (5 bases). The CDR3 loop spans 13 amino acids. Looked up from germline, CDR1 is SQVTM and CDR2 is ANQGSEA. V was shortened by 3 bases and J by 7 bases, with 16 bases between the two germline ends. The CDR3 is CSVEAGNTREQYF. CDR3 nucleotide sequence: TGCAGCGTTGAGGCAGGGAATACGAGAGAGCAGTACTTC.

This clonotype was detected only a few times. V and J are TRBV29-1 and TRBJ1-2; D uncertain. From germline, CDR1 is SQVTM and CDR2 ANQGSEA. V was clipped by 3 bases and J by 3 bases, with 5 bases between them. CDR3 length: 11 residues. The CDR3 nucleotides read TGCAGCGTTGAGACTTACTATGGCTACACCTTC. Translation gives CSVETYYGYTF.

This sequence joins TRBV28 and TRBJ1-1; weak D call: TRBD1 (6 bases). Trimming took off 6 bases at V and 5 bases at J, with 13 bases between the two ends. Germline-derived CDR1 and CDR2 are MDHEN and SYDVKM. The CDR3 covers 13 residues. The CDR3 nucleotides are TGTGCCAGCAGATCCCCGAGGGGGACTGAAGCTTTCTTT. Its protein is CASRSPRGTEAFF.

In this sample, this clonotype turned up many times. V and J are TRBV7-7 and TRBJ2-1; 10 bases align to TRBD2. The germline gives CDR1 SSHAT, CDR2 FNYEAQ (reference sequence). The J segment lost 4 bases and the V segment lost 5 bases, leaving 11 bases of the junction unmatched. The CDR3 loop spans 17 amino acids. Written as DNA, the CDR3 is TGTGCCAGCAGCCCCGGAGGGGGACTAGCGAATTACAATGAGCAGTTCTTC. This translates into CASSPGGGLANYNEQFF. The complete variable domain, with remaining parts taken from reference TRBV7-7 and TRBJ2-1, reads GAGVSQSPRYKVTKRGQDVTLRCDPISSHATLYWYQQALGQGPEFLTYFNYEAQPDKSGLPSDRFSAERPEGSISTLTIQRTEQRDSAMYRCASSPGGGLANYNEQFFGPGTRLTVL.